This T cell receptor beta chain was captured in a study of beta chain features in type 1 diabetes. The germline gives CDR1 SGHDN, CDR2 FVKESK. Trimming took off 3 bases at V and 0 bases at J, with 8 bases between the two ends. The CDR3 has 15 amino acids. Of the isolated RNA, all was reverse transcribed, and so the sequenced material was expressed TCRB transcripts. The data were produced by immunoSEQ multiplex PCR, yet TCRdb's version contains in-frame clones alone and is incomplete. The sample consists of around 500,000 clones, approximately 30% of them appearing once. The chain uses TRBV14 and TRBJ2-2; D gene uncertain. The sample was naive CD4+ T cells from blood. This receptor was identified in a man between 18 and 29 years old in good health. The CDR3 loop is CASSQLFANTGELFF. DNA of the CDR3: TGTGCCAGCAGCCAGCTCTTCGCGAACACCGGGGAGCTGTTTTTT.